This T cell receptor beta chain was identified in a study of cytomegalovirus exposure and HLA in healthy donors. Study conclusions and caveats: It was 164 TCR beta chains that were listed as cytomegalovirus-associated.

CDR1 and CDR2 (germline): LGHNT, FRNRAP. The CDR3 runs 15 residues. Trimming pared 5 bases from V and 6 bases from J, leaving 18 bases between. A multiplex PCR was run with 60 Vbeta primers and 13 Jbeta primers. TCRdb's copy holds only in-frame clones and misses some; the assay was immunoSEQ multiplex PCR. Counted here are some 170,000 clones, 80% occurring once; the ten biggest clones make up around a tenth. Details on this clone: The antigen is not known.

V is TRBV12-5 and J is TRBJ2-3; D may be TRBD1 (7 bases). The specimen sequenced was PBMCs. This receptor was obtained from a young man in good health and CMV-seropositive. CDR3 in DNA: TGTGCTAGTGGTCCTGAGGAGGGGGCAGGGGATACGCAGTATTTT. Translated: CASGPEEGAGDTQYF.